A selection of T cell receptor beta chains follows, all from one sample in a study of a mutant IDH1 vaccine in newly diagnosed glioma. Only in-frame clones appear in the TCRdb table, and some are missing; sequencing was by immunoSEQ multiplex PCR. Of tens of thousands of clones detected, approximately 90% appear once; the ten largest clones hold about 2.4%. The sample here was PBMCs, taken from a glioma patient treated with radiotherapy, temozolomide or both. The receptors were sampled from a man aged 40-49 years with glioma. The CDR3 runs from the conserved cysteine through the conserved F or W. The D gene is left open where the match is weak. Only part of the rows carry a size: once, few, many, or a class if the clone is expanded.

V gene: TRBV6-5
D gene: .
clone size: .
J gene: TRBJ2-5
CDR3 protein: CASRTDRNQETQYF
CDR3 DNA: TGTGCCAGCAGAACCGACAGGAACCAAGAGACCCAGTACTTC

V gene: TRBV19
D gene: .
clone size: .
J gene: TRBJ1-1
CDR3 protein: CASRTTGVNTEAFF
CDR3 DNA: TGTGCCAGTAGAACGACCGGAGTGAACACTGAAGCTTTCTTT

V gene: TRBV7-9
D gene: .
clone size: .
J gene: TRBJ1-1
CDR3 protein: CASREGVGTEAFF
CDR3 DNA: TGTGCCAGCAGGGAAGGGGTTGGGACTGAAGCTTTCTTT

V gene: TRBV29-1
D gene: .
clone size: .
J gene: TRBJ2-7
CDR3 protein: CSVAMGYEQYF
CDR3 DNA: TGCAGCGTTGCTATGGGTTACGAGCAGTACTTC

V gene: TRBV7-2
D gene: TRBD2
clone size: .
J gene: TRBJ2-5
CDR3 protein: CASSPGLARKTQYF
CDR3 DNA: TGTGCCAGCAGCCCGGGACTAGCTAGGAAGACCCAGTACTTC

V gene: TRBV5-4
D gene: .
clone size: .
J gene: TRBJ2-1
CDR3 protein: CASSKGETYNEQFF
CDR3 DNA: TGTGCCAGCAGCAAGGGGGAGACCTACAATGAGCAGTTCTTC

V gene: TRBV19
D gene: .
clone size: .
J gene: TRBJ1-5
CDR3 protein: CASSMQGIGQPQHF
CDR3 DNA: TGTGCCAGTAGTATGCAGGGGATAGGGCAGCCCCAGCATTTT

V gene: TRBV7-2
D gene: TRBD1
clone size: .
J gene: TRBJ2-7
CDR3 protein: CASSGTGNEQYF
CDR3 DNA: TGTGCCAGCAGCGGGACAGGGAACGAGCAGTACTTC

V gene: TRBV7-6
D gene: .
clone size: .
J gene: TRBJ2-3
CDR3 protein: CASSPRGPTQYF
CDR3 DNA: TGTGCCAGCAGCCCTAGGGGTCCTACGCAGTATTTT

V gene: TRBV9
D gene: .
clone size: once
J gene: TRBJ1-1
CDR3 protein: CASSPGSSHSNTEAFF
CDR3 DNA: TGTGCCAGCAGCCCCGGGTCCTCGCATTCTAACACTGAAGCTTTCTTT

V gene: TRBV7-2
D gene: TRBD1
clone size: .
J gene: TRBJ2-3
CDR3 protein: CASSLVDRASTDTQYF
CDR3 DNA: TGTGCCAGCAGCTTAGTGGACAGGGCTAGCACAGATACGCAGTATTTT

V gene: TRBV7-8
D gene: .
clone size: .
J gene: TRBJ1-5
CDR3 protein: CASSPGEYSNQPQHF
CDR3 DNA: TGTGCCAGCAGCCCGGGAGAGTATAGCAATCAGCCCCAGCATTTT

V gene: TRBV25-1
D gene: TRBD1
clone size: .
J gene: TRBJ2-7
CDR3 protein: CASSPGGVGEQYF
CDR3 DNA: TGTGCCAGCAGTCCAGGGGGTGTAGGCGAGCAGTACTTC

V gene: TRBV7-3
D gene: .
clone size: few
J gene: TRBJ2-5
CDR3 protein: CASSRGIFETQYF
CDR3 DNA: TGTGCCAGCAGCCGAGGGATTTTTGAGACCCAGTACTTC

V gene: TRBV5-4
D gene: .
clone size: .
J gene: TRBJ2-4
CDR3 protein: CASSPDQGRNIQYF
CDR3 DNA: TGTGCCAGCAGCCCAGATCAGGGGCGCAACATTCAGTACTTC

V gene: TRBV7-6
D gene: .
clone size: .
J gene: TRBJ2-7
CDR3 protein: CASSYRLGRGDEQYF
CDR3 DNA: TGTGCCAGCAGCTACCGACTGGGGCGAGGCGACGAGCAGTACTTC

V gene: TRBV7-9
D gene: TRBD1
clone size: once
J gene: TRBJ2-7
CDR3 protein: CASSFDGTGIAYEQYF
CDR3 DNA: TGTGCCAGCAGCTTCGATGGGACAGGCATCGCCTACGAGCAGTACTTC

V gene: TRBV6-1
D gene: TRBD2
clone size: .
J gene: TRBJ2-1
CDR3 protein: CASVLAGGYNEQFF
CDR3 DNA: TGTGCCAGCGTTCTAGCGGGAGGGTACAATGAGCAGTTCTTC

V gene: TRBV5-1
D gene: .
clone size: few
J gene: TRBJ1-1
CDR3 protein: CASSLERNTEAFF
CDR3 DNA: TGCGCCAGCAGCTTGGAGAGGAACACTGAAGCTTTCTTT

V gene: TRBV5-4
D gene: .
clone size: .
J gene: TRBJ2-3
CDR3 protein: CASKRSFDFTDTQYF
CDR3 DNA: TGTGCCAGTAAAAGATCTTTCGACTTCACAGATACGCAGTATTTT

V gene: TRBV19
D gene: .
clone size: .
J gene: TRBJ1-5
CDR3 protein: CASNREPFQPQHF
CDR3 DNA: TGTGCCAGTAACCGTGAACCGTTCCAGCCCCAGCATTTT

V gene: TRBV7-9
D gene: .
clone size: .
J gene: TRBJ1-2
CDR3 protein: CASSSQLLYGYTF
CDR3 DNA: TGTGCCAGCAGCTCCCAACTACTCTATGGCTACACCTTC

V gene: TRBV27
D gene: .
clone size: .
J gene: TRBJ1-2
CDR3 protein: CASRKVHPTNYGYTF
CDR3 DNA: TGTGCCAGCAGGAAGGTCCACCCCACCAACTATGGCTACACCTTC

V gene: TRBV6-1
D gene: .
clone size: .
J gene: TRBJ1-5
CDR3 protein: CASSAGHISNQPQHF
CDR3 DNA: TGTGCCAGCAGTGCCGGACATATTAGCAATCAGCCCCAGCATTTT

V gene: TRBV7-2
D gene: .
clone size: .
J gene: TRBJ1-2
CDR3 protein: CASSDLLGGGNYGYTF
CDR3 DNA: TGTGCCAGCAGCGACCTCCTGGGAGGGGGTAACTATGGCTACACCTTC

V gene: TRBV4-1
D gene: .
clone size: .
J gene: TRBJ1-3
CDR3 protein: CASSQGPGASGNTIYF
CDR3 DNA: TGCGCCAGCAGCCAAGGCCCAGGGGCGTCTGGAAACACCATATATTTT

V gene: TRBV7-9
D gene: .
clone size: .
J gene: TRBJ2-5
CDR3 protein: CASSLTSGVETQYF
CDR3 DNA: TGTGCCAGCAGCTTAACGAGTGGGGTAGAGACCCAGTACTTC

V gene: TRBV25-1
D gene: .
clone size: .
J gene: TRBJ2-4
CDR3 protein: CASSEVGGPAKNIQYF
CDR3 DNA: TGTGCCAGCAGTGAAGTCGGAGGCCCAGCCAAAAACATTCAGTACTTC

V gene: TRBV7-2
D gene: .
clone size: .
J gene: TRBJ2-2
CDR3 protein: CASRITRVLPNTGELFF
CDR3 DNA: TGTGCCAGCAGGATCACCCGGGTCCTACCTAACACCGGGGAGCTGTTTTTT

V gene: TRBV19
D gene: .
clone size: .
J gene: TRBJ2-1
CDR3 protein: CASSIRVGAFYNEQFF
CDR3 DNA: TGTGCCAGTAGTATACGGGTAGGTGCCTTTTACAATGAGCAGTTCTTC

V gene: TRBV5-4
D gene: .
clone size: few
J gene: TRBJ1-1
CDR3 protein: CASNRGPNTEAFF
CDR3 DNA: TGTGCCAGCAACCGAGGGCCGAACACTGAAGCTTTCTTT

V gene: TRBV7-2
D gene: .
clone size: .
J gene: TRBJ1-5
CDR3 protein: CASSHAGDNQPQHF
CDR3 DNA: TGTGCCAGCAGCCACGCCGGGGACAATCAGCCCCAGCATTTT

V gene: TRBV29-1
D gene: TRBD1
clone size: .
J gene: TRBJ1-1
CDR3 protein: CSAKQGLDIGTEAFF
CDR3 DNA: TGCAGCGCAAAACAGGGGTTGGATATCGGCACTGAAGCTTTCTTT

V gene: TRBV18
D gene: .
clone size: few
J gene: TRBJ1-3
CDR3 protein: CASSPLGTNSGNTIYF
CDR3 DNA: TGTGCCAGCTCACCACTCGGGACAAACTCTGGAAACACCATATATTTT

V gene: TRBV7-9
D gene: .
clone size: once
J gene: TRBJ2-7
CDR3 protein: CASSRTPGVQYF
CDR3 DNA: TGTGCCAGCAGCAGGACCCCTGGGGTGCAGTACTTC

V gene: TRBV6-6
D gene: .
clone size: once
J gene: TRBJ1-3
CDR3 protein: CASSYGDTIYF
CDR3 DNA: TGTGCCAGCAGTTATGGAGACACCATATATTTT

V gene: TRBV7-3
D gene: .
clone size: .
J gene: TRBJ2-7
CDR3 protein: CASSPGPSSFTEQYF
CDR3 DNA: TGTGCCAGCAGCCCCGGGCCCTCGAGTTTTACCGAGCAGTACTTC

V gene: TRBV27
D gene: .
clone size: .
J gene: TRBJ2-3
CDR3 protein: CASSLGSVGTDTQYF
CDR3 DNA: TGTGCCAGCAGTTTAGGGTCAGTGGGGACAGATACGCAGTATTTT

V gene: TRBV9
D gene: .
clone size: .
J gene: TRBJ2-7
CDR3 protein: CASSVGQGSFYEQYF
CDR3 DNA: TGTGCCAGCAGCGTAGGGCAGGGCAGCTTCTACGAGCAGTACTTC

V gene: TRBV5-1
D gene: TRBD2
clone size: .
J gene: TRBJ2-5
CDR3 protein: CASSQTTSGKETQYF
CDR3 DNA: TGCGCCAGCAGCCAAACGACTAGCGGAAAAGAGACCCAGTACTTC

V gene: TRBV7-3
D gene: TRBD1
clone size: .
J gene: TRBJ1-2
CDR3 protein: CASSPRQGAGYTF
CDR3 DNA: TGTGCCAGCAGCCCCCGACAGGGGGCTGGCTACACCTTC

V gene: TRBV6-5
D gene: .
clone size: .
J gene: TRBJ1-1
CDR3 protein: CASSRTVGDTEAFF
CDR3 DNA: TGTGCCAGCAGCCGCACCGTTGGCGACACTGAAGCTTTCTTT

V gene: TRBV5-4
D gene: .
clone size: .
J gene: TRBJ1-4
CDR3 protein: CASSPAWDTPNEKLFF
CDR3 DNA: TGTGCCAGCAGCCCAGCCTGGGACACACCAAATGAAAAACTGTTTTTT

V gene: TRBV7-2
D gene: TRBD1
clone size: once
J gene: TRBJ1-2
CDR3 protein: CASSRDRGREGYTF
CDR3 DNA: TGTGCCAGCAGCCGCGACAGGGGGCGCGAGGGCTACACCTTC

V gene: TRBV7-2
D gene: TRBD2
clone size: .
J gene: TRBJ2-7
CDR3 protein: CASSRGGEGLYEQYF
CDR3 DNA: TGTGCCAGCAGCCGTGGGGGGGAGGGCCTCTACGAGCAGTACTTC

V gene: TRBV7-9
D gene: .
clone size: .
J gene: TRBJ2-1
CDR3 protein: CASRRSRGPTNEQFF
CDR3 DNA: TGTGCCAGCAGAAGGAGTCGGGGTCCCACCAATGAGCAGTTCTTC

V gene: TRBV18
D gene: TRBD2
clone size: .
J gene: TRBJ2-7
CDR3 protein: CASSHKREVSEQYF
CDR3 DNA: TGTGCCAGCTCACATAAGCGGGAGGTAAGCGAGCAGTACTTC

V gene: TRBV29-1
D gene: TRBD1
clone size: .
J gene: TRBJ1-5
CDR3 protein: CSVGDTGGAQPQHF
CDR3 DNA: TGCAGCGTTGGTGATACAGGGGGCGCGCAGCCCCAGCATTTT

V gene: TRBV5-8
D gene: .
clone size: .
J gene: TRBJ2-7
CDR3 protein: CASILDPTYEQYF
CDR3 DNA: TGTGCCAGCATCTTGGACCCTACCTACGAGCAGTACTTC

V gene: TRBV9
D gene: TRBD2
clone size: .
J gene: TRBJ2-1
CDR3 protein: CASSVLLAGSYNEQFF
CDR3 DNA: TGTGCCAGCAGCGTACTATTAGCGGGATCATACAATGAGCAGTTCTTC

V gene: TRBV7-3
D gene: TRBD2
clone size: .
J gene: TRBJ2-3
CDR3 protein: CASSSSSGSTDTQYF
CDR3 DNA: TGTGCCAGCAGCTCGTCTAGCGGGAGCACAGATACGCAGTATTTT

V gene: TRBV19
D gene: .
clone size: .
J gene: TRBJ1-5
CDR3 protein: CASRDGYSNQPQHF
CDR3 DNA: TGTGCCAGTAGAGACGGTTATAGCAATCAGCCCCAGCATTTT

V gene: TRBV5-4
D gene: .
clone size: .
J gene: TRBJ2-3
CDR3 protein: CASSLSGRGRTDTQYF
CDR3 DNA: TGTGCCAGCAGCTTGTCTGGCCGCGGTCGTACAGATACGCAGTATTTT

V gene: TRBV6-5
D gene: TRBD2
clone size: .
J gene: TRBJ2-7
CDR3 protein: CASRRGTRLSEQYF
CDR3 DNA: TGTGCCAGCAGGCGGGGGACTAGACTCTCCGAGCAGTACTTC

V gene: TRBV16
D gene: .
clone size: .
J gene: TRBJ2-7
CDR3 protein: CASSPQTHYYEQYF
CDR3 DNA: TGTGCCAGCAGCCCGCAGACCCACTACTACGAGCAGTACTTC